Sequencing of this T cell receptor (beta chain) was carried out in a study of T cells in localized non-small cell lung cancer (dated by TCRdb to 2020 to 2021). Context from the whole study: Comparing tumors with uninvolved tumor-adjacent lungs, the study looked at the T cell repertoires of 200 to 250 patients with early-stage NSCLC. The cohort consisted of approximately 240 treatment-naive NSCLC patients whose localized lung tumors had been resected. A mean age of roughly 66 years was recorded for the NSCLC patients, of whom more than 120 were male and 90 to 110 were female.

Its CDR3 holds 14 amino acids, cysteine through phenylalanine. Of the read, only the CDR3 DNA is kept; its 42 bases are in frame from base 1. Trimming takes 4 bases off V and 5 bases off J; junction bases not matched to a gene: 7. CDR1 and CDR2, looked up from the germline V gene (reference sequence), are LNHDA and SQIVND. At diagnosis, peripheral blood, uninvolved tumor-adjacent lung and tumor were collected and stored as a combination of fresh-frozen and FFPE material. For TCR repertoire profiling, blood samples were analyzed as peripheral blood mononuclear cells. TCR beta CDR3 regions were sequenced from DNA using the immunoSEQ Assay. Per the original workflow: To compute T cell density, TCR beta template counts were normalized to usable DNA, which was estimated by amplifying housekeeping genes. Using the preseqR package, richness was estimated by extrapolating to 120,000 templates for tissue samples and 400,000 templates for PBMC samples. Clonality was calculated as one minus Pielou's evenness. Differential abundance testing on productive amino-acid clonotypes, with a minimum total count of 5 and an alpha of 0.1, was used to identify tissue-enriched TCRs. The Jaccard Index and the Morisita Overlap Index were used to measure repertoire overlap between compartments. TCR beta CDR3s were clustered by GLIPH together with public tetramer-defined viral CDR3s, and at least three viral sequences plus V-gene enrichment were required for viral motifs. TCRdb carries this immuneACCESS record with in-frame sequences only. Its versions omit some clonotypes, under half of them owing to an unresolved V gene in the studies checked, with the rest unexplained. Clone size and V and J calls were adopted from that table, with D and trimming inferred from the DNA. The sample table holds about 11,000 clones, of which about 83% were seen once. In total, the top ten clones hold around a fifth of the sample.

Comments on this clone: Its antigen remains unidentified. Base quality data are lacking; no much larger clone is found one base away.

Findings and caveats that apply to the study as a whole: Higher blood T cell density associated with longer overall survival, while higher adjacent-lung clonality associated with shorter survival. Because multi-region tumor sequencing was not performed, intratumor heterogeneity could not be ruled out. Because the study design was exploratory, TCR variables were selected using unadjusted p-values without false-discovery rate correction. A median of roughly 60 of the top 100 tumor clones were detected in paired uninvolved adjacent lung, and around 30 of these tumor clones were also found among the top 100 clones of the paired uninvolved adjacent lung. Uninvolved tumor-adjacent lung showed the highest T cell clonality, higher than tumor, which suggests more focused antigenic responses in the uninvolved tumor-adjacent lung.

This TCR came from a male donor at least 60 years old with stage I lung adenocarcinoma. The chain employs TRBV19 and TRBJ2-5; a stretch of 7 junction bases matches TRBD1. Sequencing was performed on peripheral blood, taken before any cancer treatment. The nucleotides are TGTGCCAGTAGTACACAGGGGTCGTCGGAGACCCAGTACTTC. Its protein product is CASSTQGSSETQYF.